The 19 T cell receptor beta chains listed next were all sequenced from one sample in a study of T cell responses to AZD1222 COVID-19 vaccine. The repertoire was sequenced with immunoSEQ multiplex PCR; TCRdb's copy has only in-frame clones and lacks some. The sample yields around 53,000 clones, 85% to 90% seen once. The specimen was peripheral blood, collected on day 0 of MenACWY control vaccination. The receptors here all came from an adult in good health.

Only a few counts were recorded for this clone. The chain carries TRBV7-9 and TRBJ1-1; no clear D. The CDR3 is made up of 11 amino acids. Germline V gene lookup returns CDR1 SEHNR and CDR2 FQNEAQ (reference sequence). V dropped 3 bases and J dropped 7 bases, with 6 bases sitting between them. CDR3: CASSLGGEAFF. The CDR3, as DNA: TGTGCCAGCAGCTTGGGCGGTGAAGCTTTCTTT.

The chain links TRBV6-2 or TRBV6-3 to TRBJ2-3; TRBD2 aligns across 8 bases. Trimming at V came to 2 bases and at J to 2 bases, leaving 3 bases not matched to a gene. Germline V gene sequence: CDR1 MNHEY, CDR2 SVGEGT. CDR3 length equals 15 residues. CDR3 nucleotide sequence: TGTGCCAGCAGTTACGTGCGGGGGGACACAGATACGCAGTATTTT. The encoded protein is CASSYVRGDTDTQYF.

The chain uses TRBV4-2 and TRBJ2-5; 7 bases align to TRBD2. The CDR3 consists of 14 residues. Germline trimming cut 4 bases from V and 6 bases from J; bases unmatched to any gene: 8. The germline V gene has CDR1 LGHNA and CDR2 YNFKEQ. The chain's CDR3 is CASSPVGGGKTQYF. In DNA, the CDR3 is TGTGCCAGCAGCCCCGTCGGGGGAGGGAAGACCCAGTACTTC.

This clone was detected once. V and J are TRBV4-1 and TRBJ1-1; a possible D gene is TRBD1 (6 bases). Germline CDR1 is MGHRA and CDR2 is YSYEKL. The CDR3 is 14 amino acids. The germline V and J ends were trimmed by 3 bases and 6 bases, with 14 bases remaining between them. The CDR3 loop reads CASSQLQGPSEAFF. Written as DNA, the CDR3 is TGCGCCAGCAGCCAGCTACAGGGTCCTTCTGAAGCTTTCTTT.

The chain recombines TRBV5-5 with TRBJ1-6; D uncertain. The CDR3 sequence is 15 residues long. Trimming left V 4 bases short and J 6 bases short, with 14 bases between. Germline V gene data show CDR1 as SGHKS and CDR2 as YYEKEE (reference sequence). This CDR3 reads CASSPREAVNSPLHF. The CDR3, as DNA: TGTGCCAGCAGCCCAAGGGAGGCGGTTAATTCACCCCTCCACTTT.

The genes are TRBV28 and TRBJ1-2; D gene uncertain. CDR3 length: 12 amino acids. Trimming took 5 bases from V and 4 from J, leaving 8 bases between them. CDR1 and CDR2 (germline): MDHEN, SYDVKM. The CDR3 nucleotides are TGTGCCAGCAGTGGGAGTCGCTATGGCTACACCTTC. Encoded protein: CASSGSRYGYTF.

The chain employs TRBV28 and TRBJ1-6; D is ambiguous. This CDR3 comprises 13 residues. V dropped 5 bases and J dropped 2 bases, with 4 bases sitting between them. The germline V gene has CDR1 MDHEN and CDR2 SYDVKM. Written as DNA, the CDR3 is TGTGCCAGCAGTGGCCCCTATAATTCACCCCTCCACTTT. This encodes CASSGPYNSPLHF.

This chain uses TRBV7-2 with TRBJ2-1, with 7 bases fitting TRBD1. V dropped 4 bases and J dropped 3; count of bases not matched to a gene: 6. The CDR3 is made up of 15 amino acids. Germline CDR1 reads SGHTA; CDR2 reads FQGNSA. As DNA, the CDR3 is TGTGCCAGCAGCTCCGGGACAGCCAGCTACAATGAGCAGTTCTTC. Its translation is CASSSGTASYNEQFF.

CDR3 amino acids: CASSKQGVGTQYF. Written as DNA, the CDR3 is TGTGCCAGTAGTAAGCAGGGTGTAGGGACCCAGTACTTC. The chain carries TRBV19 and TRBJ2-5; weak D call: TRBD1 (5 bases). With 4 bases removed from V and 7 bases from J, the gap between germline ends came to 13 bases. The CDR3 is made up of 13 amino acids. Germline V gives CDR1 LNHDA, CDR2 SQIVND (reference sequence).

V usage is TRBV28 and J usage is TRBJ2-7; tentative D call: TRBD2 (6 bases). V shed 5 bases and J shed 0 bases, with 11 bases lying between them. Germline CDR1 and CDR2: MDHEN and SYDVKM. The length of the CDR3 is 14 residues. The CDR3 nucleotides read TGTGCCAGCAGTCCGGGACTCAGCTCCTACGAGCAGTACTTC. This gives the protein CASSPGLSSYEQYF.

The chain recombines TRBV7-2 with TRBJ2-5, with TRBD1 as a possible D gene (5 bases). Germline values: CDR1 SGHTA, CDR2 FQGNSA. This CDR3 has 14 amino acids. The V end was cut by 2 bases, the J end by 5 bases, with 12 bases between. CDR3 sequence reads: CASSLIYPGETQYF. CDR3 sequence (DNA): TGTGCCAGCAGCTTAATATACCCAGGGGAGACCCAGTACTTC.

The chain links TRBV6-5 to TRBJ2-7, with 7 bases that match TRBD1. This CDR3 contains 13 residues. CDR1 and CDR2 from the germline V gene are MNHEY and SVGAGI. The V segment lost 8 bases and the J segment 3 bases; nucleotides outside the gene matches: 7. The CDR3 coding sequence is TGTGCCAGCGGCCTCGGACAGGACTACGAGCAGTACTTC. Its protein is CASGLGQDYEQYF.

The chain is built from TRBV30 and TRBJ2-7; D is uncertain. The V end lost 0 bases, the J end lost 2 bases, and 14 bases lay between the germline ends. Germline V gene lookup returns CDR1 GTSNPN and CDR2 SVGIG (reference sequence). The CDR3 length is 15 residues. The CDR3 DNA follows: TGTGCCTGGAGTGTATATGGAAGGGCCCCCTACGAGCAGTACTTC. Translated, it gives CAWSVYGRAPYEQYF.

V usage is TRBV7-9 and J usage is TRBJ1-6; 9 positions match TRBD1. V lost 5 bases and J lost 10; bases outside the gene matches: 18. The CDR3 sequence is 18 residues long. The germline V gene encodes CDR1 SEHNR and CDR2 FQNEAQ (reference sequence). The CDR3 DNA reads TGTGCCAGCAGCCCCGTGAAAGGACAGGGGTCCAGTCGCTCACCCCTCCACTTT. Translated, it gives CASSPVKGQGSSRSPLHF.

This clone came up once. V gene TRBV6-2 or TRBV6-3 combines with J gene TRBJ2-2; weak D call: TRBD2 (5 bases). Trimming took 6 bases from V and 0 from J, leaving 11 bases between them. Germline V lookup: CDR1 MNHEY, CDR2 SVGEGT. The CDR3 loop spans 15 amino acids. Here the CDR3 reads CASSRAGPNTGELFF. Written as DNA, the CDR3 is TGTGCCAGCAGCCGGGCGGGTCCGAACACCGGGGAGCTGTTTTTT.

V gene TRBV5-1 combines with J gene TRBJ2-5; TRBD2 matches at 9 bases. Germline values: CDR1 SGHRS, CDR2 YFSETQ. After removal of 0 bases from V and 6 bases from J, the junction contained 6 bases not matched to a gene. The length of the CDR3 is 15 residues. CDR3 sequence reads: CASSLAVAGAQTQYF. CDR3 in DNA: TGCGCCAGCAGCTTGGCAGTAGCGGGAGCGCAGACCCAGTACTTC.

CDR3 region: CSASGGGQTYEQYF. In nucleotides, the CDR3 is TGCAGCGCCTCCGGCGGGGGGCAGACCTACGAGCAGTACTTC. The rearrangement joins TRBV29-1 to TRBJ2-7; 8 nucleotides align to TRBD2. Germline loops: CDR1 SQVTM, CDR2 ANQGSEA. This CDR3 is 14 amino acids long. V shed 7 bases, J shed 2 bases, and the junction held 10 bases outside the gene matches.

The rearrangement joins TRBV2 to TRBJ2-1; TRBD2 matches 11 bases. CDR3 length: 16 amino acids. Germline CDR1 and CDR2: SNHLY and FYNNEI. With V trimmed by 6 bases and J by 5 bases, 9 bases remained unmatched. In DNA, the CDR3 is TGTGCCAGCAGGACGACTAGCGGGACTGGTGACAATGAGCAGTTCTTC. Protein sequence: CASRTTSGTGDNEQFF.

This chain joins TRBV9 and TRBJ1-5, with D perhaps TRBD1 (5 bases). The CDR3 extends over 15 amino acids. Trimming took 0 bases from V and 7 from J, leaving 14 bases between them. Germline CDR1 is SGDLS and CDR2 is YYNGEE. The CDR3 loop is CASSVAGGAGQPQHF. In DNA form, the CDR3 reads TGTGCCAGCAGCGTAGCAGGAGGGGCTGGGCAGCCCCAGCATTTT. Supplemented by reference TRBV9 and TRBJ1-5, the full variable domain reads DSGVTQTPKHLITATGQRVTLRCSPRSGDLSVYWYQQSLDQGLQFLIQYYNGEERAKGNILERFSAQQFPDLHSELNLSSLELGDSALYFCASSVAGGAGQPQHFGDGTRLSIL.